Below, one T cell receptor beta chain is given with its context. The CDR3 is 17 amino acids. With 5 bases clipped from V and 0 bases from J, the junction kept 9 bases outside the gene matches. Germline lookup yields CDR1 SGHVS and CDR2 FQNEAQ. The record originates from a study of blood T cell repertoires in COVID-19. Study-level information: PBMCs, B-cell-depleted T cells, or T cells provided the cDNA or gDNA that made up the material.

Per the original methods: Amplification of reference gene primers was used by the study to estimate nucleated cell counts. Generated by immunoSEQ multiplex PCR, the TCRdb table keeps only in-frame clones and is missing some. The DNA gave D and trimming, while V, J and clone size come from that table. The sample holds about 270,000 clones, 86% seen once. Patients of the Seattle cohort, enrolled during active infection, were followed longitudinally. This chain joins TRBV7-8 and TRBJ1-2; 10 nucleotides line up with TRBD1. The sequencing sample was made of peripheral blood. The receptor was derived from a woman in her twenties or thirties with COVID-19, enrolled during active disease. This chain's CDR3 is CASSGTGTGVANYGYTF. CDR3 nucleotide sequence: TGTGCCAGCAGCGGTACCGGGACAGGGGTAGCTAACTATGGCTACACCTTC.